Below, 23 T cell receptor beta chains from the same sample are listed, as sequenced in a study of T-cell reconstitution after alpha-beta-depleted transplantation in children. TCRbeta library construction was performed incorporating unique molecular identifiers. TCRdb processed the PCR reads anew with MiXCR; each CDR3 protein has one entry. The data contain about 610,000 distinct CDR3 sequences, about 10% of them singletons. The material was PBMCs from the stem cell graft donor, obtained from the stem cell graft. The receptors here all came from a human donor who donated a stem cell graft to a child with acute myeloid leukemia.

This chain uses TRBV30 with TRBJ2-3; 10 nucleotides align to TRBD1. Germline CDR1 reads GTSNPN; CDR2 reads SVGIG (reference sequence). The ends lost 5 bases at V and 2 bases at J; junction bases unmatched: 1. This CDR3 has 13 residues. This CDR3 reads CAWGTGDTDTQYF. DNA of the CDR3: TGTGCCTGGGGGACAGGGGACACAGATACGCAGTATTTT.

This chain uses TRBV12-3 or TRBV12-4 with TRBJ2-1; 7 bases map to TRBD2. The CDR3 sequence is 14 residues long. V shed 4 bases and J 8 bases; nucleotides not matched to a gene: 8. The CDR3 coding sequence is TGTGCCAGCAGTTGGCGCGGGAGAGGCTATGAGCAGTTCTTC. Its translation: CASSWRGRGYEQFF.

The chain couples TRBV28 to TRBJ2-6; D gene ambiguous. The germline V gene encodes CDR1 MDHEN and CDR2 SYDVKM. The CDR3 contains 15 residues. V lost 6 bases and J lost 4, with 13 bases in between. For the CDR3, the DNA is TGTGCCAGCAGCCAGACCCGGCTCGGGGCCAACGTCCTGACTTTC. Protein: CASSQTRLGANVLTF.

The rearrangement joins TRBV7-2 to TRBJ1-1, with D tentatively TRBD1 (5 bases). Germline V gene sequence: CDR1 SGHTA, CDR2 FQGNSA. V lost 5 bases and J 1 base, leaving 11 bases between the germline ends. CDR3 size: 14 residues. The CDR3 loop is CASSQRRGNTEAFF. The CDR3 DNA follows: TGTGCCAGCAGCCAAAGGAGGGGGAACACTGAAGCTTTCTTT.

This clonotype has only a few counts. This rearrangement joins TRBV29-1 to TRBJ2-1, with a possible D match to TRBD2 (5 bases). Germline lookup yields CDR1 SQVTM and CDR2 ANQGSEA. V was clipped by 4 bases and J by 6 bases, with 16 bases between them. This CDR3 contains 14 residues. The CDR3 spells CSVVGRVASNEQFF. The CDR3 bases are TGCAGCGTTGTAGGGCGGGTGGCATCCAATGAGCAGTTCTTC.

The rearrangement links TRBV6-5 to TRBJ2-1, with 7 positions matching TRBD1. J lost 14 bases, V lost 7 bases, and 11 bases had no gene match. CDR3 length: 12 amino acids. CDR1 MNHEY and CDR2 SVGAGI come from the germline V gene. CDR3 DNA: TGTGCCAGCACTCAAAGGGGGCGCAAGGAGTTCTTC. This encodes CASTQRGRKEFF.

In this sample, this clonotype turned up a few times. The rearrangement links TRBV11-2 to TRBJ2-5; possible D gene TRBD2, 6 bases. The CDR3 has 14 residues. The germline CDR1 and CDR2 sequences are SGHAT and FQNNGV. Trimming shortened V by 5 bases and J by 5 bases, and 15 bases separated the two germline ends. CDR3 nucleotides: TGTGCCAGCAGCGGGCGGGACCCCTCGGAGACCCAGTACTTC. Amino acid sequence: CASSGRDPSETQYF.

The DNA of the CDR3 is TGCGCCAGCACCAGATTTCCAGGGCGGGAGGGCCGGTCTATCGAGCAGTACTTC. This codes for CASTRFPGREGRSIEQYF. The chain recombines TRBV5-1 with TRBJ2-7; 9 bases fit TRBD2. Germline V gives CDR1 SGHRS, CDR2 YFSETQ. The CDR3 is made up of 18 amino acids. V lost 6 bases, J lost 6 bases, and 22 bases stayed unmatched.

Ten or more counts support this clonotype. V is TRBV11-2 and J is TRBJ2-1; 12 bases are a match to TRBD2. This CDR3 spans 16 amino acids. CDR1 and CDR2 (germline): SGHAT, FQNNGV. The trim removed 4 bases at V and 6 bases at J, leaving 7 bases unmatched. The CDR3 here is CASSSRLAGDFNEQFF. The DNA of the CDR3 is TGTGCCAGCAGCTCGCGACTAGCGGGAGATTTCAATGAGCAGTTCTTC.

This clonotype turned up a few times. The chain's CDR3 is CSARDPRQGEKLFF. CDR3 bases: TGCAGTGCTAGGGATCCCCGGCAGGGAGAAAAACTGTTTTTT. This chain links TRBV20-1 with TRBJ1-4; tentative D call: TRBD1 (5 bases). The CDR3 sequence is 14 residues long. From germline, CDR1 is DFQATT and CDR2 SNEGSKA (reference sequence). Trimming removed 3 bases from V and 8 bases from J, with 16 bases in between.

The rearrangement links TRBV12-3 or TRBV12-4 to TRBJ1-1; a possible D gene is TRBD1 (5 bases). V was cut by 4 bases and J by 11 bases, with 14 bases left in between. This CDR3 is 12 amino acids long. CDR3 in DNA: TGTGCCAGCAGTTCGACCGGGACTGCGGCTTTCTTT. It yields the protein CASSSTGTAAFF.

With regard to this clonotype: Compared with germline, one end of the junction differs, possibly owing to a read error. The chain combines TRBV20-1 with TRBJ2-3, with D maybe TRBD2 (6 bases). The germline CDR1 and CDR2 sequences are DFQATT and SNEGSKA (reference sequence). The CDR3 loop spans 15 amino acids. The chain's CDR3 is CCARDDASGTDTQYF. CDR3 in DNA: TGCTGTGCTAGAGATGATGCTAGCGGCACAGATACGCAGTATTTT.

V usage is TRBV5-1 and J usage is TRBJ2-3, with 8 bases aligning to TRBD2. The ends lost 4 bases at V and 0 bases at J; junction bases unmatched: 13. This CDR3 spans 18 amino acids. CDR1 is SGHRS and CDR2 is YFSETQ in the germline V gene. The CDR3 reads CASSLQSGTRGSTDTQYF. The CDR3 coding sequence is TGCGCCAGCAGCCTCCAGTCCGGGACTAGGGGCAGCACAGATACGCAGTATTTT. Full variable domain (remainder filled in from reference TRBV5-1 and TRBJ2-3): KAGVTQTPRYLIKTRGQQVTLSCSPISGHRSVSWYQQTPGQGLQFLFEYFSETQRNKGNFPGRFSGRQFSNSRSEMNVSTLELGDSALYLCASSLQSGTRGSTDTQYFGPGTRLTVL.

There are a few counts of this clonotype. The V and J genes are TRBV7-2 and TRBJ2-7, with 7 bases matching TRBD2. V shed 2 bases and J 0 bases; nucleotides not matched to a gene: 7. This CDR3 contains 16 residues. The V gene's germline CDR1 is SGHTA and CDR2 FQGNSA. CDR3 DNA sequence: TGTGCCAGCAGCTTAAAGACCCTAGCGGACTCCTACGAGCAGTACTTC. It codes for CASSLKTLADSYEQYF.

DNA for the CDR3: TGTGCCAGCAGTTACCCCCGACAGGGGACAATCACAGATACGCAGTATTTT. Its protein product is CASSYPRQGTITDTQYF. The V gene is TRBV6-2 or TRBV6-3, the J gene TRBJ2-3; 8 bases agree with TRBD1. The germline gives CDR1 MNHEY, CDR2 SVGEGT. This CDR3 has 17 residues. V was pared by 2 bases and J by 2 bases, with 9 bases of the junction left unmatched.

This clonotype was seen more than once but under ten times. The chain combines TRBV29-1 with TRBJ2-2, with a tentative D call TRBD2 (6 bases). The length of the CDR3 is 14 residues. Trimming took off 6 bases at V and 3 bases at J, with 14 bases between the two ends. Germline-derived CDR1 and CDR2 are SQVTM and ANQGSEA. DNA of the CDR3: TGCAGCGTCCGAAGCGGGCCTTACACCGGGGAGCTGTTTTTT. Translating it yields CSVRSGPYTGELFF.

In its sample, this clonotype was seen many times. This sequence joins TRBV2 and TRBJ2-1; 7 bases fit TRBD2. Looked up from germline, CDR1 is SNHLY and CDR2 is FYNNEI. This CDR3 spans 14 amino acids. V lost 3 bases and J lost 7; bases outside the gene matches: 6. CDR3 coding DNA: TGTGCCAGCAGTGATGAGAGGCGGGGGAATGAGCAGTTCTTC. Translating gives CASSDERRGNEQFF.

In its sample, this clonotype was seen a few times. The CDR3 spells CASSLGLAGAEPDTQYF. The CDR3 DNA follows: TGCGCCAGCAGCTTGGGACTAGCGGGAGCAGAACCGGATACGCAGTATTTT. The genes are TRBV5-1 and TRBJ2-3, with 12 nucleotides matching TRBD2. The germline V gene has CDR1 SGHRS and CDR2 YFSETQ. The V and J ends lost 0 bases and 6 bases, in that order; junction bases with no gene match: 8. This CDR3 comprises 17 residues.

Only a few counts were recorded for this clonotype. The chain is built from TRBV6-2 or TRBV6-3 and TRBJ2-7; possible D gene TRBD2, 6 bases. The germline V and J ends were trimmed by 2 bases and 7 bases, with 18 bases remaining between them. There are 15 residues in the CDR3. Germline V gives CDR1 MNHEY, CDR2 SVGEGT. The CDR3 sequence is CASSYPDYGVWEQYF. In DNA form, the CDR3 reads TGTGCCAGCAGTTACCCGGACTATGGCGTATGGGAGCAGTACTTC.

The sample holds a few counts of this clonotype. In DNA form, the CDR3 reads TGTGCCAGCTCACTTAGCGGGAATGTCGAGCAGTACTTC. Protein: CASSLSGNVEQYF. The chain combines TRBV18 with TRBJ2-7; 8 bases match TRBD2. The V gene's germline CDR1 is KGHSH and CDR2 LQKENI. The V and J ends lost 4 bases and 6 bases, in that order; junction bases with no gene match: 5. CDR3 length: 13 amino acids.

This clonotype was observed a few times. The V and J genes are TRBV7-8 and TRBJ2-1, with 7 bases identical to TRBD2. The trim removed 5 bases at V and 4 bases at J, leaving 8 bases unmatched. The CDR3 has 15 amino acids. Germline values: CDR1 SGHVS, CDR2 FQNEAQ. The CDR3 region is CASSHSSGTYNEQFF. The DNA for the CDR3 is TGTGCCAGCAGCCACTCAAGCGGGACTTACAATGAGCAGTTCTTC.

This clonotype was seen ten or more times. The chain combines TRBV29-1 with TRBJ2-7; maybe TRBD2 (6 bases). V dropped 4 bases and J dropped 3 bases, with 13 bases sitting between them. CDR1 is SQVTM, CDR2 ANQGSEA, per germline. The CDR3 has 13 amino acids. The CDR3 loop reads CSVARDLVYEQYF. CDR3 sequence (DNA): TGCAGCGTTGCTAGGGACTTAGTCTACGAGCAGTACTTC.

This clonotype has at least ten counts. The chain joins TRBV5-6 to TRBJ2-3, with 8 bases identical to TRBD1. Germline-derived CDR1 and CDR2 are SGHDT and YYEEEE. This CDR3 contains 15 residues. The V and J ends lost 0 bases and 3 bases, in that order; junction bases with no gene match: 3. This CDR3 is CASSLGQGKTDTQYF. The CDR3 DNA reads TGTGCCAGCAGCTTGGGACAGGGGAAAACAGATACGCAGTATTTT.